The entry below gives a single T cell receptor beta chain sequence along with its context. Relative to the germline gene, one junction end is altered; a read error may explain this. These data originate in a study of identical twins. Each CDR3 protein is one row after TCRdb ran MiXCR on the 5' RACE reads. The sample records 1.5 million or so distinct CDR3 sequences, about 32% being singletons. There are 12 residues in the CDR3. Germline CDR1 is ENHRY and CDR2 is SYGVKD. Healthy Caucasians provided all donations. Sequencing was performed on cord blood. The sequence was collected from a newborn girl in good health. This chain uses TRBV10-3 with TRBJ2-4; TRBD2 might be the D (5 bases). This CDR3 reads CAVSEGIAEQYF. Written as DNA, the CDR3 is TGTGCCGTCAGTGAGGGTATCGCGGAGCAGTACTTC.